This is a list of T cell receptor beta chains from one sample in a study of blood T cell repertoires in COVID-19. Using immunoSEQ multiplex PCR, the repertoire was profiled, and TCRdb retains in-frame clones only, with some absent. The repertoire holds tens of thousands of clones, with under 95% as singletons. Material: peripheral blood. The origin of the receptors is a man in his 60s with acute or convalescent COVID-19. Each CDR3 is given with its conserved first and last residue. A D gene is named only where the DNA matches it firmly. Clone size appears in some rows only: once, few, many, or a class for an expanded clone.

size: once; D: TRBD1; V: TRBV6-5; length: 15; J: TRBJ1-3; CDR3: CASSYGTDSGNTIYF; DNA: TGTGCCAGCAGTTACGGGACAGACTCTGGAAACACCATATATTTT
size: -; D: -; V: TRBV9; length: 16; J: TRBJ1-2; CDR3: CASRVSGGADASGYTF; DNA: TGTGCCAGCAGGGTATCGGGGGGGGCGGACGCCTCTGGCTACACCTTC
size: -; D: TRBD1; V: TRBV7-9; length: 15; J: TRBJ2-5; CDR3: CASSLRTGLQETQYF; DNA: TGTGCCAGCAGCCTACGGACAGGGCTCCAAGAGACCCAGTACTTC
size: once; D: TRBD1; V: TRBV5-1; length: 13; J: TRBJ1-1; CDR3: CASSTTGDTEAFF; DNA: TGCGCCAGCAGCACAACAGGGGACACTGAAGCTTTCTTT
size: -; D: TRBD1; V: TRBV7-9; length: 18; J: TRBJ1-3; CDR3: CASSQEVGTGISGNTIYF; DNA: TGTGCCAGCAGCCAAGAAGTCGGGACAGGTATCTCTGGAAACACCATATATTTT
size: -; D: TRBD1; V: TRBV6-1; length: 16; J: TRBJ1-2; CDR3: CASSESVRDRGYGYTF; DNA: TGTGCCAGCAGTGAAAGTGTACGGGACAGGGGTTATGGCTACACCTTC
size: -; D: -; V: TRBV5-1; length: 13; J: TRBJ1-1; CDR3: CASRVYENTEAFF; DNA: TGCGCCAGCCGCGTTTACGAGAACACTGAAGCTTTCTTT
size: -; D: TRBD1; V: TRBV7-9; length: 15; J: TRBJ1-1; CDR3: CASSPRQGPNTEAFF; DNA: TGTGCCAGCAGCCCCCGACAGGGGCCGAACACTGAAGCTTTCTTT
size: -; D: TRBD1; V: TRBV5-1; length: 15; J: TRBJ2-7; CDR3: CASSLGWTGAYEQYF; DNA: TGCGCCAGCAGCTTGGGATGGACAGGGGCCTACGAGCAGTACTTC
size: -; D: -; V: TRBV24-1; length: 14; J: TRBJ1-1; CDR3: CATSGGSLNTEAFF; DNA: TGTGCCACCAGTGGCGGGAGCCTGAACACTGAAGCTTTCTTT
size: once; D: -; V: TRBV29-1; length: 9; J: TRBJ1-1; CDR3: CSAGTEAFF; DNA: TGCAGCGCCGGGACTGAAGCTTTCTTT
size: -; D: -; V: TRBV7-2; length: 11; J: TRBJ1-1; CDR3: CASSFRTEAFF; DNA: TGTGCCAGCAGCTTCAGAACTGAAGCTTTCTTT
size: -; D: TRBD1; V: TRBV9; length: 15; J: TRBJ1-5; CDR3: CASSGGQGGNQPQHF; DNA: TGTGCCAGCAGCGGGGGACAGGGCGGCAATCAGCCCCAGCATTTT
size: -; D: -; V: TRBV12-3/TRBV12-4; length: 11; J: TRBJ1-1; CDR3: CASSFEGEAFF; DNA: TGTGCCAGCAGTTTCGAGGGTGAAGCTTTCTTT
size: -; D: TRBD1; V: TRBV19; length: 13; J: TRBJ1-5; CDR3: CASKDRGYQPQHF; DNA: TGTGCCAGTAAGGACAGGGGGTATCAGCCCCAGCATTTT
size: -; D: TRBD2; V: TRBV19; length: 16; J: TRBJ2-2; CDR3: CASSGPGLAVFGELFF; DNA: TGTGCCAGTAGCGGCCCGGGACTAGCGGTCTTCGGGGAGCTGTTTTTT
size: -; D: TRBD1; V: TRBV5-3; length: 14; J: TRBJ1-2; CDR3: CARSQGQGAGGYTF; DNA: TGTGCCAGAAGCCAGGGACAGGGGGCAGGTGGCTACACCTTC
size: -; D: -; V: TRBV19; length: 14; J: TRBJ1-2; CDR3: CASSITLANYGYTF; DNA: TGTGCCAGTAGTATTACGTTAGCTAACTATGGCTACACCTTC
size: -; D: TRBD1; V: TRBV5-6; length: 16; J: TRBJ1-5; CDR3: CASSLGTGTSNQPQHF; DNA: TGTGCCAGCAGCTTAGGGACAGGGACGAGCAATCAGCCCCAGCATTTT
size: once; D: TRBD1; V: TRBV9; length: 15; J: TRBJ1-1; CDR3: CASSVQGQGNTEAFF; DNA: TGTGCCAGCAGCGTACAAGGACAGGGGAACACTGAAGCTTTCTTT
size: -; D: TRBD2; V: TRBV18; length: 17; J: TRBJ2-7; CDR3: CASSPPGGGGSSYEQYF; DNA: TGTGCCAGCTCACCACCGGGAGGCGGCGGGAGCTCCTACGAGCAGTACTTC
size: -; D: TRBD2; V: TRBV7-2; length: 18; J: TRBJ2-2; CDR3: CASSLLLPSGGSSGELFF; DNA: TGTGCCAGCAGCTTATTACTACCTAGCGGGGGGAGTTCCGGGGAGCTGTTTTTT
size: -; D: -; V: TRBV18; length: 15; J: TRBJ1-4; CDR3: CASSHLQGTNEKLFF; DNA: TGTGCCAGCTCGCACCTCCAGGGAACTAATGAAAAACTGTTTTTT
size: -; D: TRBD1; V: TRBV7-2; length: 16; J: TRBJ2-3; CDR3: CASSSGQGKGTDTQYF; DNA: TGTGCCAGCAGCTCGGGACAGGGGAAAGGCACAGATACGCAGTATTTT
size: -; D: TRBD1; V: TRBV30; length: 14; J: TRBJ1-3; CDR3: CAWSRWDSPNTIYF; DNA: TGTGCCTGGAGTAGATGGGACAGCCCAAACACCATATATTTT
size: -; D: -; V: TRBV19; length: 15; J: TRBJ1-3; CDR3: CASSMDAQGRSTIYF; DNA: TGTGCCAGTAGTATGGACGCGCAGGGAAGGTCCACCATATATTTT
size: -; D: TRBD2; V: TRBV9; length: 15; J: TRBJ2-3; CDR3: CASSPGLAGLDTQYF; DNA: TGTGCCAGCAGCCCGGGACTAGCGGGTCTAGATACGCAGTATTTT
size: -; D: -; V: TRBV4-1; length: 14; J: TRBJ1-5; CDR3: CASSQEGGDQPQHF; DNA: TGCGCCAGCAGCCAAGAGGGGGGGGATCAGCCCCAGCATTTT
size: few; D: -; V: TRBV5-1; length: 15; J: TRBJ2-1; CDR3: CASSLAESSYNEQFF; DNA: TGCGCCAGCAGCTTGGCCGAGAGCTCCTACAATGAGCAGTTCTTC
size: -; D: TRBD2; V: TRBV5-8; length: 18; J: TRBJ2-1; CDR3: CASSLRRKFFGGVNEQFF; DNA: TGTGCCAGCAGCTTACGACGAAAGTTTTTCGGGGGGGTGAATGAGCAGTTCTTC
size: -; D: TRBD1; V: TRBV5-1; length: 15; J: TRBJ1-1; CDR3: CASSLLTGGNTEAFF; DNA: TGCGCCAGCAGCTTATTAACAGGGGGGAACACTGAAGCTTTCTTT
size: -; D: -; V: TRBV24-1; length: 13; J: TRBJ1-6; CDR3: CATSVGGNSPLHF; DNA: TGTGCCACCAGTGTGGGGGGGAATTCACCCCTCCACTTT
size: -; D: TRBD1; V: TRBV19; length: 15; J: TRBJ2-1; CDR3: CASSIFGTGDNEQFF; DNA: TGTGCCAGTAGTATTTTCGGGACAGGGGACAATGAGCAGTTCTTC
size: -; D: TRBD1; V: TRBV18; length: 16; J: TRBJ1-3; CDR3: CASSDRDRGYGNTIYF; DNA: TGTGCCAGCTCGGATCGGGACAGGGGGTACGGAAACACCATATATTTT
size: -; D: -; V: TRBV7-3; length: 14; J: TRBJ2-3; CDR3: CASSRGLDADTQYF; DNA: TGTGCCAGCAGCCGCGGTCTAGACGCAGATACGCAGTATTTT
size: -; D: TRBD1; V: TRBV5-4; length: 15; J: TRBJ2-2; CDR3: CASSKGQGITGELFF; DNA: TGTGCCAGCAGCAAGGGACAGGGGATTACCGGGGAGCTGTTTTTT
size: few; D: -; V: TRBV19; length: 14; J: TRBJ2-2; CDR3: CASSIDPGTGELFF; DNA: TGTGCCAGTAGTATAGATCCGGGGACCGGGGAGCTGTTTTTT
size: few; D: TRBD1; V: TRBV3-1/TRBV3-2; length: 15; J: TRBJ1-2; CDR3: CASSQRDRLNYGYTF; DNA: TGTGCCAGCAGCCAACGGGACAGGCTTAACTATGGCTACACCTTC
size: -; D: TRBD1; V: TRBV12-5; length: 16; J: TRBJ2-2; CDR3: CASVRTGTGVPGELFF; DNA: TGTGCTAGTGTTCGAACCGGGACAGGGGTCCCCGGGGAGCTGTTTTTT
size: -; D: -; V: TRBV19; length: 14; J: TRBJ1-2; CDR3: CASSPGVGNYGYTF; DNA: TGTGCCAGTAGCCCAGGGGTAGGTAACTATGGCTACACCTTC
size: -; D: -; V: TRBV7-3; length: 13; J: TRBJ1-6; CDR3: CASSLKGDSPLHF; DNA: TGTGCCAGCAGCTTAAAAGGGGATTCACCCCTCCACTTT
size: -; D: TRBD1; V: TRBV29-1; length: 16; J: TRBJ1-2; CDR3: CSVEGPEPGTGNGYTF; DNA: TGCAGCGTTGAAGGCCCTGAACCCGGGACAGGGAATGGCTACACCTTC
size: -; D: TRBD1; V: TRBV19; length: 18; J: TRBJ1-6; CDR3: CASSISSDRGLANSPLHF; DNA: TGTGCCAGTAGTATTTCGAGTGACAGGGGGTTAGCCAATTCACCCCTCCACTTT
size: -; D: TRBD1; V: TRBV9; length: 18; J: TRBJ2-7; CDR3: CASSVEPGGGQGIHEQYF; DNA: TGTGCCAGCAGCGTAGAGCCAGGGGGGGGACAGGGGATCCACGAGCAGTACTTC
size: -; D: TRBD2; V: TRBV2; length: 13; J: TRBJ2-1; CDR3: CASSSGGKGEQFF; DNA: TGTGCCAGCAGTAGCGGGGGGAAGGGTGAGCAGTTCTTC
size: -; D: -; V: TRBV5-1; length: 14; J: TRBJ2-3; CDR3: CASSFGGSTDTQYF; DNA: TGCGCCAGCAGCTTTGGGGGGAGCACAGATACGCAGTATTTT
size: -; D: TRBD1; V: TRBV30; length: 11; J: TRBJ2-2; CDR3: CAWDRAGELFF; DNA: TGTGCCTGGGACAGGGCCGGGGAGCTGTTTTTT
size: -; D: TRBD1; V: TRBV29-1; length: 15; J: TRBJ2-3; CDR3: CSVKPGQASTDTQYF; DNA: TGCAGCGTTAAACCGGGACAGGCTAGCACAGATACGCAGTATTTT
size: -; D: -; V: TRBV10-3; length: 16; J: TRBJ1-6; CDR3: CAISESNPSGGSPLHF; DNA: TGTGCCATCAGTGAGTCGAATCCCTCCGGGGGTTCACCCCTCCACTTT
size: -; D: TRBD2; V: TRBV9; length: 16; J: TRBJ2-3; CDR3: CASRGTSGGLGDTQYF; DNA: TGTGCCAGCCGCGGGACTAGCGGGGGCCTAGGAGATACGCAGTATTTT
size: -; D: TRBD1; V: TRBV5-1; length: 14; J: TRBJ1-1; CDR3: CASAWAGQHTEAFF; DNA: TGCGCCAGCGCCTGGGCGGGACAGCACACTGAAGCTTTCTTT
size: -; D: TRBD1; V: TRBV7-2; length: 14; J: TRBJ1-2; CDR3: CASSQGGRDYGYTF; DNA: TGTGCCAGCAGCCAAGGGGGCAGAGATTATGGCTACACCTTC
size: few; D: -; V: TRBV7-8; length: 16; J: TRBJ1-4; CDR3: CASSLRDFATNEKLFF; DNA: TGTGCCAGCAGCTTAAGGGACTTCGCAACTAATGAAAAACTGTTTTTT
size: -; D: TRBD1; V: TRBV30; length: 14; J: TRBJ2-7; CDR3: CAWSVEGGLVEQYF; DNA: TGTGCCTGGAGTGTTGAAGGGGGCCTCGTCGAGCAGTACTTC
size: -; D: -; V: TRBV2; length: 16; J: TRBJ2-3; CDR3: CASSDDSAPSTDTQYF; DNA: TGTGCCAGCAGCGACGACAGTGCTCCTAGCACAGATACGCAGTATTTT
size: -; D: TRBD1; V: TRBV3-1/TRBV3-2; length: 15; J: TRBJ2-7; CDR3: CASSPGTGFIHEQYF; DNA: TGTGCCAGCAGCCCCGGGACAGGGTTTATCCACGAGCAGTACTTC
size: -; D: TRBD2; V: TRBV12-5; length: 13; J: TRBJ2-7; CDR3: CASGLSGGYEQYF; DNA: TGTGCTAGTGGTTTATCGGGGGGCTACGAGCAGTACTTC
size: -; D: TRBD1; V: TRBV6-1; length: 14; J: TRBJ1-5; CDR3: CASRGTASNQPQHF; DNA: TGTGCCAGCAGAGGGACAGCGAGCAATCAGCCCCAGCATTTT
size: few; D: -; V: TRBV18; length: 16; J: TRBJ1-2; CDR3: CASSPLASAGYYGYTF; DNA: TGTGCCAGCTCACCACTTGCTTCCGCAGGGTACTATGGCTACACCTTC
size: -; D: -; V: TRBV6-5; length: 11; J: TRBJ2-3; CDR3: CATQGRDTQYF; DNA: TGTGCCACGCAGGGTAGAGATACGCAGTATTTT